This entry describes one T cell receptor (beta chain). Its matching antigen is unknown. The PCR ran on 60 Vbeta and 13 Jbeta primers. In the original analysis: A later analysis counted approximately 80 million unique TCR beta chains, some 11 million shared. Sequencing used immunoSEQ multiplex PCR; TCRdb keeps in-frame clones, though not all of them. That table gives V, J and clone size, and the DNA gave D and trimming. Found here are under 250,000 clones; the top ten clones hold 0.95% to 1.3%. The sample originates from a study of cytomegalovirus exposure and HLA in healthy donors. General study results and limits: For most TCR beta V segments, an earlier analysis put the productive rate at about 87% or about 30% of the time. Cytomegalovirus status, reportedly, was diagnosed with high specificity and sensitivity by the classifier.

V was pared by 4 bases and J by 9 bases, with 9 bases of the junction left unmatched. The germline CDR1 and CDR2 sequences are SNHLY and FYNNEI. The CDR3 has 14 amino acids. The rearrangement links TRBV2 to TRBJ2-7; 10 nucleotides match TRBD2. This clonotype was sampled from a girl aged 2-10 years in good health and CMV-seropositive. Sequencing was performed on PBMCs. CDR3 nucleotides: TGTGCCAGCAGTGCCACCTCCACTAGCGGGACGCAGTACTTC. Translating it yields CASSATSTSGTQYF.